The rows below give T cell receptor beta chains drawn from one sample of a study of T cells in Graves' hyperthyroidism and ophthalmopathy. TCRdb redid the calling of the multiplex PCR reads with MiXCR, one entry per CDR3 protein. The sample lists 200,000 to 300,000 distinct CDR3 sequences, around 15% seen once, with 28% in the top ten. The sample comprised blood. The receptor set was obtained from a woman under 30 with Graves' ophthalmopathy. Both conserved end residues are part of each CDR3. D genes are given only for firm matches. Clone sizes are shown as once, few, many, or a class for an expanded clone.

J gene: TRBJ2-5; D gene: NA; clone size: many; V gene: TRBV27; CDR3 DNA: TGTGCCGGAGGGGGAGGCATTCAAGAGACCCAGTACTTC; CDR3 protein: CAGGGGIQETQYF
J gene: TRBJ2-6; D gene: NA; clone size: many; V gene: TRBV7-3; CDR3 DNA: TGTGCCAGCAGCCAAACGGTCTCTGGGGCCAACGTCCTGACTTTC; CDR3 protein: CASSQTVSGANVLTF
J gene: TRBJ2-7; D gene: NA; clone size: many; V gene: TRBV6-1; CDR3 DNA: TGTGCCACCAATGACAGACAAGGGCTATACGAGCAGTACTTC; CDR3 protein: CATNDRQGLYEQYF
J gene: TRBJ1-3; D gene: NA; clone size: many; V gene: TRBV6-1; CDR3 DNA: TGTGCCAGCAGTGAGCGGATTCGGGGATCAAACTCTGGAAACACCATATATTTT; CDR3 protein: CASSERIRGSNSGNTIYF
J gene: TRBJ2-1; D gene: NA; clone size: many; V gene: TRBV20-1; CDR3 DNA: TGCAGTGCTAGTCGAGACAGAGCTTACAATGAGCAGTTCTTC; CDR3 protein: CSASRDRAYNEQFF
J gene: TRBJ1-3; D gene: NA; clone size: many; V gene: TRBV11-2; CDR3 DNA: TGTGCCAGCAGCTTAACCATCTCTGGAAACACCATATATTTT; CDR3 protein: CASSLTISGNTIYF
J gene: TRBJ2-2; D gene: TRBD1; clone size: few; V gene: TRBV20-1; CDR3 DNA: TGCAGTGCTAGACCGCCGGACAGGGCTGGTGCCGGGGAGCTGTTTTTT; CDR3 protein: CSARPPDRAGAGELFF
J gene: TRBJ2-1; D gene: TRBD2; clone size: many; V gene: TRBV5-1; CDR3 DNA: TGCGCCAGCAGCTTAACGCCAGCGGGGGTCACCTACAATGAGCAGTTCTTC; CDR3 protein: CASSLTPAGVTYNEQFF
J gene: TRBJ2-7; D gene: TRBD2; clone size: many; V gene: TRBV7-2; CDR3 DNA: TGTGCCAGCAGCCCCGCTGCGGGAGACTACGAGCAGTACTTC; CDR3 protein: CASSPAAGDYEQYF
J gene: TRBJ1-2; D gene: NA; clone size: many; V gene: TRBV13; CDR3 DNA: TGTGCCAGCAGCTCCCGGTTAGAGCAGGATTTAAATGGCTACACCTTC; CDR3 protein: CASSSRLEQDLNGYTF